A single sample gave rise to the 21 T cell receptor beta chains below, sequenced in a study of technical replicates of blood from several donors. Assay: immunoSEQ multiplex PCR; the TCRdb copy retains only in-frame clones and omits some. The table has about 75,000 clones, roughly nine tenths seen once. The material sequenced was T cells isolated from PBMCs. The receptors originated from a human donor in good health. Some clones in this sample may be carry-over from other donors' samples.

This clone was recorded only once. This chain joins TRBV28 and TRBJ1-5; D is uncertain. CDR3 length equals 12 residues. The V gene's germline CDR1 is MDHEN and CDR2 SYDVKM. Trimming cost V 8 bases and J 9 bases, with 14 bases left between them. The CDR3 here is CASSTLTRPQHF. The DNA for the CDR3 is TGTGCCAGCTCCACCCTGACAAGGCCCCAGCATTTT. Filled out from reference TRBV28 and TRBJ1-5, the complete variable domain reads DVKVTQSSRYLVKRTGEKVFLECVQDMDHENMFWYRQDPGLGLRLIYFSYDVKMKEKGDIPEGYSVSREKKERFSLILESASTNQTSMYLCASSTLTRPQHFGDGTRLSIL.

The chain carries TRBV19 and TRBJ2-1, with D possibly being TRBD1 (5 bases). V lost 2 bases and J 3 bases, leaving 8 bases between the germline ends. The V gene's germline CDR1 is LNHDA and CDR2 SQIVND (reference sequence). The CDR3 totals 14 residues. The DNA of the CDR3 is TGTGCCAGTAGTATAAAAGGGGTCTACAATGAGCAGTTCTTC. Amino acid sequence: CASSIKGVYNEQFF.

This clone was found once. The chain carries TRBV9 and TRBJ2-1; 8 bases match TRBD2. V was pared by 2 bases and J by 0 bases, with 10 bases of the junction left unmatched. CDR1 is SGDLS and CDR2 is YYNGEE in the germline V gene. The CDR3 sequence is 18 residues long. DNA for the CDR3: TGTGCCAGCAGCGTCCCGTTTGGCGGGGGGATCTCCTACAATGAGCAGTTCTTC. Amino acid sequence: CASSVPFGGGISYNEQFF.

The rearrangement uses TRBV27 and TRBJ2-2, with a tentative D call TRBD2 (6 bases). The CDR3 length is 18 residues. Trimming took 5 bases from V and 5 from J, leaving 24 bases between them. CDR1 and CDR2 from the germline V gene are MNHEY and SMNVEV (reference sequence). CDR3 in amino acids: CASSPRVAAAEGTGELFF. The CDR3 DNA follows: TGTGCCAGCAGTCCAAGGGTAGCTGCAGCGGAGGGGACCGGGGAGCTGTTTTTT.

J is TRBJ1-1 and V is TRBV6-6, with unresolved D. This CDR3 comprises 14 residues. The V end was cut by 7 bases, the J end by 1 base, with 13 bases between. From germline, CDR1 is MNHNY and CDR2 SVGAGI (reference sequence). The CDR3 DNA is TGTGCCAGCACCCCGGTAGTTTGGAACACTGAAGCTTTCTTT. It encodes CASTPVVWNTEAFF.

The CDR3 region is CATSRDAGERGALMKAVGRFF. The DNA of the CDR3 is TGTGCCACCAGCAGAGATGCGGGGGAGCGGGGGGCACTAATGAAGGCCGTGGGTCGGTTCTTC. The chain has TRBV15 and TRBJ2-1, with 9 positions matching TRBD2. V dropped 0 bases and J dropped 15; count of bases not matched to a gene: 30. The CDR3 covers 21 residues. Germline-derived CDR1 and CDR2 are LNHNV and YYDKDF (reference sequence).

V and J are TRBV28 and TRBJ2-5; 10 positions match TRBD2. The CDR3 totals 17 residues. V lost 4 bases, J lost 5 bases, and 13 bases stayed unmatched. Germline V gives CDR1 MDHEN, CDR2 SYDVKM. CDR3 in amino acids: CASSSDLAGVTRETQYF. The CDR3 coding sequence is TGTGCCAGCAGTTCTGATCTAGCGGGAGTAACCAGGGAGACCCAGTACTTC.

V and J are TRBV28 and TRBJ2-4, with D perhaps matching TRBD1 (6 bases). V was shortened by 8 bases and J by 2 bases, with 10 bases between the two germline ends. CDR3 length: 13 residues. The germline gives CDR1 MDHEN, CDR2 SYDVKM. The CDR3 loop is CASSTGPKNIQYF. CDR3 nucleotides: TGTGCCAGCTCGACAGGCCCCAAAAACATTCAGTACTTC.

V and J are TRBV28 and TRBJ1-2; D remains ambiguous. Trimming removed 6 bases at V and 4 bases at J, with 3 bases between. CDR1 is MDHEN and CDR2 is SYDVKM in the germline V gene. This CDR3 is built from 10 residues. The CDR3 sequence is CASRAYGYTF. The DNA of the CDR3 is TGTGCCAGCAGAGCCTATGGCTACACCTTC.

In DNA form, the CDR3 reads TGTGCCAGCAGTCCCAGAAGCGTAGGCAATCAGCCCCAGCATTTT. It codes for CASSPRSVGNQPQHF. The chain couples TRBV6-6 to TRBJ1-5; D not resolved. There are 15 residues in the CDR3. The germline V and J ends were trimmed by 5 bases and 2 bases, with 13 bases remaining between them. Germline V gene sequence: CDR1 MNHNY, CDR2 SVGAGI (reference sequence).

About this clone: The sample holds other DNA sequences that translate to the same CDR3. V and J are TRBV9 and TRBJ2-7; tentative D call: TRBD2 (6 bases). This CDR3 contains 14 residues. Germline CDR1 is SGDLS and CDR2 is YYNGEE. V lost 0 bases and J lost 2, with 9 bases in between. This CDR3 is CASSVAEGTYEQYF. CDR3 in DNA: TGTGCCAGCAGCGTAGCGGAGGGGACCTACGAGCAGTACTTC.

The rearrangement uses TRBV27 and TRBJ1-2, with 10 bases aligning to TRBD1. Per germline, CDR1 MNHEY and CDR2 SMNVEV (reference sequence). This CDR3 is built from 14 residues. Trimming took 7 bases from V and 6 from J; bases not matched to a gene: 8. CDR3 protein: CASTMTGGADGYTF. Written as DNA, the CDR3 is TGTGCCAGCACCATGACAGGGGGCGCCGATGGCTACACCTTC.

This chain links TRBV5-1 with TRBJ2-5; TRBD2 agrees at 13 bases. Trimming cost V 4 bases and J 5 bases; bases outside gene matches: 2. The germline CDR1 and CDR2 sequences are SGHRS and YFSETQ. This CDR3 has 14 residues. The CDR3 sequence is CASSPGLAGETQYF. The CDR3 region has the DNA TGCGCCAGCAGCCCGGGACTAGCGGGGGAGACCCAGTACTTC.

V gene TRBV13 combines with J gene TRBJ2-7; TRBD1 agrees at 11 bases. The CDR3 consists of 14 residues. The V gene end was trimmed by 3 bases and the J gene end by 7 bases; junction bases not matched to a gene: 5. The germline CDR1 and CDR2 sequences are PRHDT and FYEKMQ (reference sequence). The CDR3 region has the DNA TGTGCCAGCAGCTTTGCCGGGACAGGGGGAGAGCAGTACTTC. Its translation is CASSFAGTGGEQYF.

V usage is TRBV6-6 and J usage is TRBJ2-1, with 8 bases fitting TRBD2. CDR1 is MNHNY, CDR2 SVGAGI, per germline (reference sequence). The CDR3 spans 16 residues. J was trimmed by 9 bases and V by 6 bases; bases with no gene match: 16. In nucleotides, the CDR3 is TGTGCCAGCAGCCCAACCATTAGCGGGATAATTGGTGAGCAGTTCTTC. This gives the protein CASSPTISGIIGEQFF.

This rearrangement joins TRBV11-2 to TRBJ1-5, with TRBD1 matching over 7 bases. Germline V gives CDR1 SGHAT, CDR2 FQNNGV. J gave up 6 bases and V 0 bases, and 11 bases lay outside the gene matches. The CDR3 runs to 17 residues. The DNA for the CDR3 is TGTGCCAGCAGCTTAGATGGTCACAGGGGTATATTTCAGCCCCAGCATTTT. Protein sequence: CASSLDGHRGIFQPQHF.

The gene calls are TRBV19 and TRBJ2-3; TRBD2 matches 13 bases. V dropped 7 bases and J dropped 2; count of bases not matched to a gene: 6. This CDR3 is built from 16 residues. CDR1 LNHDA and CDR2 SQIVND come from the germline V gene (reference sequence). CDR3 DNA sequence: TGTGCCAGTACCAGGACTAGCGGGGGACACACAGATACGCAGTATTTT. Translating it yields CASTRTSGGHTDTQYF.

This chain joins TRBV29-1 and TRBJ1-1; maybe TRBD1 (5 bases). Looked up from germline, CDR1 is SQVTM and CDR2 is ANQGSEA. V was shortened by 2 bases and J by 6 bases, with 13 bases between the two germline ends. CDR3 length: 13 amino acids. The CDR3 bases are TGCAGCGTTGAACTACCACCGGGGGCTGAAGCTTTCTTT. Translating it yields CSVELPPGAEAFF.

This chain links TRBV28 with TRBJ2-1; 7 nucleotides align to TRBD1. Per the germline V gene, CDR1 is MDHEN and CDR2 is SYDVKM. The CDR3 has 15 amino acids. Trimming at V came to 1 base and at J to 6 bases, leaving 6 bases not matched to a gene. CDR3 amino acids: CASSLSGQSTNEQFF. As DNA, the CDR3 is TGTGCCAGCAGTTTATCGGGACAGAGTACCAATGAGCAGTTCTTC.

This chain connects TRBV4-1 to TRBJ2-1; 9 bases agree with TRBD2. The CDR3 is 15 residues long. CDR1 is MGHRA, CDR2 YSYEKL, per germline. Trimming removed 4 bases from V and 5 bases from J; junction bases left unmatched: 6. CDR3 coding DNA: TGCGCCAGCAGCCCACGGACTAGCGCCCACAATGAGCAGTTCTTC. This codes for CASSPRTSAHNEQFF.

The chain is built from TRBV30 and TRBJ2-2, with 10 bases that match TRBD2. The CDR3 spans 17 residues. J lost 4 bases, V lost 8 bases, and 16 bases had no gene match. In germline, CDR1 is GTSNPN, CDR2 SVGIG (reference sequence). DNA for the CDR3: TGTGCCGGTCCTTTAAGCGGGAGGGCCGACGGCACCGGGGAGCTGTTTTTT. It is translated as CAGPLSGRADGTGELFF.